This T cell receptor (beta chain) came from a study of T cell repertoires in cytomegalovirus infection. Study-wide points: HLA-C-restricted CMV-specific TCR beta clonotypes prevailed in the ex vivo response.

One entry per CDR3 protein, called by TCRdb with MiXCR from the reads. Of approximately 550,000 distinct CDR3 sequences in the sample, approximately 17% are singletons; the top ten hold more than 20%. This clonotype was seen ten or more times. No antigen is known for it. This CDR3 is 13 amino acids long. Between the trimmed V and J ends, which lost 3 bases and 5 bases, there was a span of 10 bases. Looked up from germline, CDR1 is LNHNV and CDR2 is YYDKDF (reference sequence). The specimen was CD8+ T cells from PBMCs. The clonotype originates from a human donor in good health (CMV status not recorded). Some clones in this sample may be carry-over from other donors' samples. The chain uses TRBV15 and TRBJ2-5; D is unclear. CDR3 sequence: CATSRALGETQYF. CDR3 nucleotides: TGTGCCACCAGCAGGGCCCTGGGGGAGACCCAGTACTTC.